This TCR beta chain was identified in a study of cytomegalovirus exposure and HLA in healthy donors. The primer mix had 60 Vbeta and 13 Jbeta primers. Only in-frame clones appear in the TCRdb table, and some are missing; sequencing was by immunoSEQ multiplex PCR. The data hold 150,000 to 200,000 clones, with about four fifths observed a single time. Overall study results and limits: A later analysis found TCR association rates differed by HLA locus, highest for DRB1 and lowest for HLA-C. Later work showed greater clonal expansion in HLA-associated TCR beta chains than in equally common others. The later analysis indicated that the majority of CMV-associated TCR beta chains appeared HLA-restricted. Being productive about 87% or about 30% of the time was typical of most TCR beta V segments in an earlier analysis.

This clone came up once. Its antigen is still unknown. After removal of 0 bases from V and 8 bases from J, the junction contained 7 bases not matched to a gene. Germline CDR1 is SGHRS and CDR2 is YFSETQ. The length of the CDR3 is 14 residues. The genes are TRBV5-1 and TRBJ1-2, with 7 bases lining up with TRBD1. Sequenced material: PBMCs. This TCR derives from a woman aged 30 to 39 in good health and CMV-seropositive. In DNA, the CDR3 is TGCGCCAGCAGCTTGGGACAGGGTGGTCAGGGCTACACCTTC. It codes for CASSLGQGGQGYTF.